The 17 T cell receptor beta chains reported below all come from one sample, sequenced in a study of post-analysis software for immune sequencing data. Incorporated into the TCR beta cDNA libraries were unique molecular identifiers, which served to reduce PCR and sequencing biases. TCRdb reanalysed the PCR reads using MiXCR and keeps one entry per CDR3 protein. The table lists about 460,000 distinct CDR3 sequences, roughly 45% of them singletons. Whole-study findings and limits: Controls showed lower frequencies than patients for several TRBV segments, and TRBV5-6, TRBV5-1 and TRBV20-1 were among these.

These receptors' targets are unknown. The source material was blood. These receptors were collected from a girl between 5 and 17 years old with multiple sclerosis.

The chain is built from TRBV24-1 and TRBJ2-1; 7 nucleotides line up with TRBD2. Germline lookup yields CDR1 KGHDR and CDR2 SFDVKD. The CDR3 has 18 residues. Trimming at V came to 5 bases and at J to 5 bases, leaving 17 bases not matched to a gene. In nucleotides, the CDR3 is TGTGCCACCAGTGGTCCTGCCCCGACCGGGACTACCAACAATGAGCAGTTCTTC. Its protein is CATSGPAPTGTTNNEQFF.

This rearrangement joins TRBV4-1 to TRBJ2-7; weak D call: TRBD2 (5 bases). V dropped 1 base and J dropped 0 bases, with 13 bases sitting between them. The CDR3 has 16 amino acids. Germline V gene lookup returns CDR1 MGHRA and CDR2 YSYEKL. Here the CDR3 DNA reads TGCGCCAGCAGCCAAGGAACGGGTGGGAGCTCCTACGAGCAGTACTTC. Translated: CASSQGTGGSSYEQYF.

This chain uses TRBV20-1 with TRBJ2-3; 7 bases match TRBD1. The CDR3 spans 14 residues. Germline V gene sequence: CDR1 DFQATT, CDR2 SNEGSKA (reference sequence). The J segment lost 2 bases and the V segment lost 5 bases, leaving 7 bases of the junction unmatched. The CDR3 nucleotides read TGCAGTGCTCCGGGACAGCGTTACACAGATACGCAGTATTTT. This encodes CSAPGQRYTDTQYF.

This clonotype was counted between two and nine times. The V call is TRBV29-1, the J call TRBJ2-5; D is perhaps TRBD1 or TRBD2 (5 bases each). The germline gives CDR1 SQVTM, CDR2 ANQGSEA. V was pared by 4 bases and J by 2 bases, with 11 bases between. The CDR3 has 13 amino acids. CDR3: CSVGGTPQETQYF. In nucleotides, the CDR3 is TGCAGCGTTGGTGGGACCCCACAAGAGACCCAGTACTTC.

This clonotype was detected only once. This rearrangement joins TRBV18 to TRBJ1-4; D remains ambiguous. Trimming left V 2 bases short and J 8 bases short, with 18 bases between. This CDR3 has 16 amino acids. Per the germline V gene, CDR1 is KGHSH and CDR2 is LQKENI. CDR3 region: CASSPEIGANGEKLFF. In DNA, the CDR3 is TGTGCCAGCTCACCAGAAATCGGCGCAAATGGGGAAAAACTGTTTTTT. The full variable domain, rest sourced from reference TRBV18 and TRBJ1-4, is NAGVMQNPRHLVRRRGQEARLRCSPMKGHSHVYWYRQLPEEGLKFMVYLQKENIIDESGMPKERFSAEFPKEGPSILRIQQVVRGDSAAYFCASSPEIGANGEKLFFGSGTQLSVL.

This rearrangement joins TRBV24-1 to TRBJ2-1; 8 bases agree with TRBD1. V was clipped by 10 bases and J by 0 bases; unmatched bases: 13. Germline V gene lookup returns CDR1 KGHDR and CDR2 SFDVKD. The CDR3 extends over 17 amino acids. In nucleotides, the CDR3 is TGTGCCACGGAGGGCAGGGGGCCCTTCAGCTCCTACAATGAGCAGTTCTTC. Protein: CATEGRGPFSSYNEQFF.

This clonotype was picked up many times. This chain joins TRBV6-5 and TRBJ1-6; the D gene is possibly TRBD1 (5 bases). The CDR3 runs to 15 residues. V dropped 0 bases and J dropped 10 bases, with 13 bases sitting between them. Germline CDR1 and CDR2: MNHEY and SVGAGI. The CDR3, as DNA: TGTGCCAGCAGTTACTCGATGGCTGAGGGGTCACCCCTCCACTTT. As protein: CASSYSMAEGSPLHF.

V is TRBV29-1 and J is TRBJ1-4; 10 bases are shared with TRBD1. The length of the CDR3 is 12 residues. V lost 4 bases and J lost 11; bases outside the gene matches: 4. Germline V gives CDR1 SQVTM, CDR2 ANQGSEA. CDR3 protein: CSVGTGGLKLFF. The CDR3, as DNA: TGCAGCGTTGGGACAGGGGGGCTGAAACTGTTTTTT.

This clonotype has only a few counts. The chain is built from TRBV27 and TRBJ2-1; possible D gene TRBD2, 5 bases. In germline, CDR1 is MNHEY, CDR2 SMNVEV (reference sequence). V shed 7 bases and J shed 3 bases, with 28 bases lying between them. The CDR3 has 19 amino acids. The CDR3 DNA is TGTGCCAGCACTTCCGGAGACCAGAGGGCCCTGGGGAACTACAATGAGCAGTTCTTC. Its translation is CASTSGDQRALGNYNEQFF.

This chain uses TRBV20-1 with TRBJ2-5; a possible D gene is TRBD1 (5 bases). Per the germline V gene, CDR1 is DFQATT and CDR2 is SNEGSKA (reference sequence). V lost 5 bases, J lost 0 bases, and 7 bases lay in between. This CDR3 comprises 12 residues. The CDR3 loop is CSAGAHQETQYF. In nucleotides, the CDR3 is TGCAGTGCTGGGGCGCACCAAGAGACCCAGTACTTC.

In this sample, this clonotype turned up a few times. The chain combines TRBV12-3 or TRBV12-4 with TRBJ1-2, with D possibly matching TRBD1 (5 bases). V was cut by 6 bases and J by 3 bases, with 17 bases left in between. CDR3 length equals 15 residues. For the CDR3, the DNA is TGTGCCAGCAGCCTACACCAGGGACTTTACTATGGCTACACCTTC. Its protein product is CASSLHQGLYYGYTF.

This clonotype was seen a handful of times. Written as DNA, the CDR3 is TGCAGTCATATCGGGACACATGGCTACACCTTC. Translated, it gives CSHIGTHGYTF. The chain couples TRBV20-1 to TRBJ1-2; the D gene is possibly TRBD1 (6 bases). Germline loops: CDR1 DFQATT, CDR2 SNEGSKA (reference sequence). The CDR3 is 11 residues long. V lost 8 bases and J lost 6, with 13 bases in between.

In this sample, this clonotype turned up a few times. The chain employs TRBV7-8 and TRBJ2-1; D perhaps matches TRBD2 (6 bases). The V end lost 5 bases, the J end lost 7 bases, and 12 bases lay between the germline ends. There are 13 residues in the CDR3. Per the germline V gene, CDR1 is SGHVS and CDR2 is FQNEAQ. The CDR3 loop is CASSPGLLNEQFF. In DNA, the CDR3 is TGTGCCAGCAGCCCGGGACTCCTAAATGAGCAGTTCTTC.

This sequence joins TRBV29-1 and TRBJ1-1, with TRBD1 matching 7 bases. This CDR3 comprises 14 residues. The V and J ends lost 1 base and 4 bases, in that order; junction bases with no gene match: 6. Germline CDR1 and CDR2: SQVTM and ANQGSEA. DNA of the CDR3: TGCAGCGTTGAAGGCAGGGGGGAGGTCACTGAAGCTTTCTTT. It encodes CSVEGRGEVTEAFF.

The rearrangement links TRBV7-9 to TRBJ1-1, with D maybe TRBD1 (6 bases). The CDR3 contains 14 residues. The ends were cut back, 5 bases at V and 6 bases at J, with 16 bases in the middle. Germline V CDR1 and CDR2: SEHNR, FQNEAQ (reference sequence). This chain's CDR3 is CASSGGRSSSEAFF. The CDR3 DNA is TGTGCCAGCAGCGGGGGCCGAAGTAGTTCTGAAGCTTTCTTT.

This clonotype showed up just once. This chain uses TRBV7-2 with TRBJ1-4; D is unclear. The V end was cut by 3 bases, the J end by 7 bases, with 12 bases between. CDR1 and CDR2 (germline): SGHTA, FQGNSA. There are 14 residues in the CDR3. The CDR3 coding sequence is TGTGCCAGCAGCTTCGGAGGGTCTAGTGAAAAACTGTTTTTT. This gives the protein CASSFGGSSEKLFF.

This clonotype was detected a few times. This sequence joins TRBV20-1 and TRBJ2-7; either TRBD1 or TRBD2 may supply D (5 bases each). CDR1 and CDR2 (germline): DFQATT, SNEGSKA (reference sequence). Trimming shortened V by 6 bases and J by 4 bases, and 19 bases separated the two germline ends. The CDR3 is 14 residues long. CDR3: CSARSGTQAYEQYF. The CDR3 DNA is TGCAGTGCCAGATCCGGGACCCAGGCGTACGAGCAGTACTTC.